This TCR beta chain was retrieved from a study of blood T cells in healthy people across ages. Study background: Template switching captured about one barcoded beta molecule per two T cells.

The CDR3 sequence is 12 residues long. CDR1 and CDR2 from the germline V gene are DFQATT and SNEGSKA (reference sequence). V was cut by 5 bases and J by 1 base, with 6 bases left in between. This clonotype was detected a few times. The antigen remains unidentified. Notes on the study in general: The recorded TCR beta diversity per million T cells decreased in a roughly linear manner with age. When set beside aged donors, long-lived donors presented more naive CD4+ cells and higher diversity.

The second PCR ran roughly 7 to 12 cycles with a sample-barcoded 5' primer and J-beta primers. Each CDR3 protein is one row after TCRdb ran MiXCR on the 5' RACE reads. The sample has 750,000 to 950,000 distinct CDR3 sequences, under 35% seen once. The same data also went into a second study, on T cells of mothers and their children. According to that study: Using approximately 1.5 ug per 15 ul, all extracted RNA underwent cDNA synthesis.

This TCR derives from a woman aged 40 to 50 in good health. Sequencing input: blood. The chain carries TRBV20-1 and TRBJ2-1; no definite D call. CDR3 loop: CSALRSYNEQFF. CDR3 DNA sequence: TGCAGTGCTCTACGTTCCTACAATGAGCAGTTCTTC.